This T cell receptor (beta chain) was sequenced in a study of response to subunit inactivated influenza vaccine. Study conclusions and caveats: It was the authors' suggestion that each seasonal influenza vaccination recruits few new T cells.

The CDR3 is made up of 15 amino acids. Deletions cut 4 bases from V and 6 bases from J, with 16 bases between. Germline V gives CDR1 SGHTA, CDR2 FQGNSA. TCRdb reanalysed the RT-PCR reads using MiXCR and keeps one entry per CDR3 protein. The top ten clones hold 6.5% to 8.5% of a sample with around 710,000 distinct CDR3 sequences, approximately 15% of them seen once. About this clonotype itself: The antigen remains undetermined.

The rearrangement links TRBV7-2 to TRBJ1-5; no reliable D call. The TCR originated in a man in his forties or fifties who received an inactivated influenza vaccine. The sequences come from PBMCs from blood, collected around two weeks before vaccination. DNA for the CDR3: TGTGCCAGCAGCTCCGGGAGCGCCCGAGGTCAGCCCCAGCATTTT. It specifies CASSSGSARGQPQHF.